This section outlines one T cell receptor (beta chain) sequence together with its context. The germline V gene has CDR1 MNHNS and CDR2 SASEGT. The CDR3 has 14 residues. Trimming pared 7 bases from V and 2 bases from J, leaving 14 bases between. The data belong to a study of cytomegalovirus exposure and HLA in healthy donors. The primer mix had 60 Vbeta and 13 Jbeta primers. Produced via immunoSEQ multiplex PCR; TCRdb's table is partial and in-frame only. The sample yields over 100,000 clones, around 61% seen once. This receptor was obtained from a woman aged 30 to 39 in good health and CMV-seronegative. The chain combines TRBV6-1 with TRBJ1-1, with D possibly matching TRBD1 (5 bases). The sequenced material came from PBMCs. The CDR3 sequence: CASTPGNPNTEAFF. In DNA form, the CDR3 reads TGTGCCAGCACCCCAGGGAACCCTAACACTGAAGCTTTCTTT.